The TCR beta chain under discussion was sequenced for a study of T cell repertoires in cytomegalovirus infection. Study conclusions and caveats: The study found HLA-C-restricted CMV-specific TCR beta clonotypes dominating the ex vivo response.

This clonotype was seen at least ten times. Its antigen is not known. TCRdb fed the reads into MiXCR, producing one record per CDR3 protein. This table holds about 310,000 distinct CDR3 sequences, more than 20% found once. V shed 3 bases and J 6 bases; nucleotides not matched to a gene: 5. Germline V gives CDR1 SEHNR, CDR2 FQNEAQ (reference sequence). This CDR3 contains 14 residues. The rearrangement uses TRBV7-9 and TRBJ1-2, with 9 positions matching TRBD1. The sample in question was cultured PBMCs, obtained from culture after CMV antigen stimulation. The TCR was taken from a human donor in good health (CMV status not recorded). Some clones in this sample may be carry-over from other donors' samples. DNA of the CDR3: TGTGCCAGCAGCTTGGGACAGGGAGACCATGGCTACACCTTC. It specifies CASSLGQGDHGYTF.